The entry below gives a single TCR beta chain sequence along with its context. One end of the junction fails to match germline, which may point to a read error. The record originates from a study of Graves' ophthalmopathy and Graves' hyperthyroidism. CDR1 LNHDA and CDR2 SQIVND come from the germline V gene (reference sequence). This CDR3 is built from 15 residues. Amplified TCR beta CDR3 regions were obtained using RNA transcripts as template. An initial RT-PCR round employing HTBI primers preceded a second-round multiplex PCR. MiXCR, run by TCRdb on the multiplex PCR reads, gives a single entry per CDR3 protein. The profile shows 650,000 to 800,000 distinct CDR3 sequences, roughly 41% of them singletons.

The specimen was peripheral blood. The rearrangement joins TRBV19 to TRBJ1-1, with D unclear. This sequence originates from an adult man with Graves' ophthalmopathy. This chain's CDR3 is CTSSIVRALSTEAFF. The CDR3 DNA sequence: TGTACCAGTAGTATAGTGCGGGCGCTGAGCACTGAAGCTTTCTTT. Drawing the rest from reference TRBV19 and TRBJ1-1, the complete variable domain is DGGITQSPKYLFRKEGQNVTLSCEQNLNHDAMYWYRQDPGQGLRLIYYSQIVNDFQKGDIAEGYSVSREKKESFPLTVTSAQKNPTAFYLCTSSIVRALSTEAFFGQGTRLTVV.